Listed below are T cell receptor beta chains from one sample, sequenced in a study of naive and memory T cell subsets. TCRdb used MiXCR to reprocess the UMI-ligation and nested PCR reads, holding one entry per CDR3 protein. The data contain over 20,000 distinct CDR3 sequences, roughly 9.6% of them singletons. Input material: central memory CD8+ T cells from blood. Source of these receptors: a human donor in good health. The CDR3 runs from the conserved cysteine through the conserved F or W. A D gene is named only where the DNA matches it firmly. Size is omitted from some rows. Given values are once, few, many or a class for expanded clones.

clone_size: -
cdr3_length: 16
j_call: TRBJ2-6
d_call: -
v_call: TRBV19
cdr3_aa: CASSMDGGSGANVLTF
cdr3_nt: TGTGCCAGTAGTATGGACGGAGGCTCTGGGGCCAACGTCCTGACTTTC

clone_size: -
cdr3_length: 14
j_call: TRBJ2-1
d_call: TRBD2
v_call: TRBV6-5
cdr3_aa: CASQGLAGSDEQFF
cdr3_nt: TGTGCCAGCCAGGGACTAGCGGGATCGGATGAGCAGTTCTTC

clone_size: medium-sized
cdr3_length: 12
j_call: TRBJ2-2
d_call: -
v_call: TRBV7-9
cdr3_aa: CASSFPGGELFF
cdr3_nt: TGTGCCAGCAGCTTCCCGGGGGGGGAGCTGTTTTTT

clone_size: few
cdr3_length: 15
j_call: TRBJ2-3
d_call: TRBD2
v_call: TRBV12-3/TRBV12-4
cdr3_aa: CASSLAWTRVDTQYF
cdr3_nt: TGTGCCAGCAGTTTAGCTTGGACTAGAGTAGATACGCAGTATTTT

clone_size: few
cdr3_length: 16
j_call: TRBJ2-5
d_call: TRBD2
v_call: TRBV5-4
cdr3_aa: CASSSRLAGDQETQYF
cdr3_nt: TGTGCCAGCAGCTCGCGACTAGCGGGAGACCAAGAGACCCAGTACTTC

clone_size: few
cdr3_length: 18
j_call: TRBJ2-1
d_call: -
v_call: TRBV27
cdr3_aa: CASTLTVTGIFSYNEQFF
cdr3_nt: TGTGCCAGCACCCTTACAGTGACAGGAATATTCTCCTACAATGAGCAGTTCTTC

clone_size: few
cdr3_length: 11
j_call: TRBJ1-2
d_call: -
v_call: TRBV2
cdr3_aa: CASTNNYGYTF
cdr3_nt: TGTGCCAGCACTAATAACTATGGCTACACCTTC

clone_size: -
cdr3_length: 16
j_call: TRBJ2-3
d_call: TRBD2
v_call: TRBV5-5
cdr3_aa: CASSLVSGGDTDTQYF
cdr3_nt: TGTGCCAGCAGCTTGGTTAGCGGGGGAGACACAGATACGCAGTATTTT

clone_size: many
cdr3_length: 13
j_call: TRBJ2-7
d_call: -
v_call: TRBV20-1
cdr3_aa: CSARSQDDYEQYF
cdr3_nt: TGCAGTGCTAGATCACAGGATGACTACGAGCAGTACTTC

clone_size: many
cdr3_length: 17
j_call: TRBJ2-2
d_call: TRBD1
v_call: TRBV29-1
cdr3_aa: CSVEDSGQGVFTGELFF
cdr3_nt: TGCAGCGTTGAAGATTCGGGACAGGGGGTCTTCACCGGGGAGCTGTTTTTT

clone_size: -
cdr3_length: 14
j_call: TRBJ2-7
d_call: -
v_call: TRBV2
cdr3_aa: CASSDFTTDLEQYF
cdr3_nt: TGTGCCAGCAGTGATTTTACTACAGATCTCGAGCAGTACTTC

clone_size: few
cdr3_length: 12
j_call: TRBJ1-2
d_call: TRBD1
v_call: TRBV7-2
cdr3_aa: CASTQGGLGYTF
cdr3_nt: TGTGCCAGCACCCAGGGGGGCCTCGGCTACACCTTC

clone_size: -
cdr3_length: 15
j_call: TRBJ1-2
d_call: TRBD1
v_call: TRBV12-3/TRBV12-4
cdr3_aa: CASGPSDRVAAGYTF
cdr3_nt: TGTGCCAGCGGTCCCAGTGACAGGGTGGCAGCTGGCTACACCTTC

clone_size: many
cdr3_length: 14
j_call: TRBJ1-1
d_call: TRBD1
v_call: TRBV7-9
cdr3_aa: CASRPGQGGTEAFF
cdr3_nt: TGTGCCAGCAGACCCGGACAGGGAGGGACTGAAGCTTTCTTT